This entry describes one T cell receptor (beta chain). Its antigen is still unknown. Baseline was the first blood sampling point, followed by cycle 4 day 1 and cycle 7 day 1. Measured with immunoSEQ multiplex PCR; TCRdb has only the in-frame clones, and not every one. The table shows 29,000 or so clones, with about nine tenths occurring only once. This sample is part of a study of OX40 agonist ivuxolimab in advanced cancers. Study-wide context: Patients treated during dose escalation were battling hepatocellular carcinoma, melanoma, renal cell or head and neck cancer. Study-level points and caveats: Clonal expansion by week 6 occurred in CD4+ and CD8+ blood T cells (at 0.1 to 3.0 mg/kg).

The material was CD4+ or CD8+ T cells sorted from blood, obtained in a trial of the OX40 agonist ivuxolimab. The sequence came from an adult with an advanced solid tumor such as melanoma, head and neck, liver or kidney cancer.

The CDR3 region is CAVIADSRAEAFF. As DNA, the CDR3 is TGTGCCGTTATAGCCGACAGCCGGGCTGAAGCTTTCTTT. The chain carries TRBV19 and TRBJ1-1, with D perhaps matching TRBD1 (5 bases). Trimming shortened V by 11 bases and J by 6 bases, and 19 bases separated the two germline ends. Looked up from germline, CDR1 is LNHDA and CDR2 is SQIVND (reference sequence). The CDR3 loop spans 13 amino acids.